The next 32 T cell receptor beta chains were all read from a single sample in a study of T cell responses to AZD1222 COVID-19 vaccine. Clones were read by immunoSEQ multiplex PCR, and TCRdb kept only the in-frame ones, dropping some. Of approximately 120,000 clones listed, roughly 85% are singletons. The material was peripheral blood, obtained 28 days after the second AZD1222 dose. The source of these receptors is an adult who received the AZD1222 COVID-19 vaccine.

V is TRBV5-6 and J is TRBJ1-2; 7 bases fit TRBD1. Germline assignment: CDR1 SGHDT and CDR2 YYEEEE. With 3 bases clipped from V and 4 bases from J, the junction kept 9 bases outside the gene matches. This CDR3 has 15 residues. The CDR3: CASSSRGVEAYGYTF. DNA of the CDR3: TGTGCCAGCAGCTCCAGGGGGGTAGAGGCCTATGGCTACACCTTC.

V is TRBV29-1 and J is TRBJ2-1, with D maybe TRBD2 (5 bases). Germline-derived CDR1 and CDR2 are SQVTM and ANQGSEA. The CDR3 covers 13 residues. The germline V and J ends were trimmed by 3 bases and 6 bases, with 12 bases remaining between them. The CDR3 DNA is TGCAGCGTTGAGAGGCCCCGGGGCAATGAGCAGTTCTTC. Protein: CSVERPRGNEQFF.

Details on this clone: This same CDR3 is encoded by further DNA sequences in the sample. V and J are TRBV5-1 and TRBJ1-4, with D hard to call. CDR1 is SGHRS, CDR2 YFSETQ, per germline. The CDR3 extends over 14 amino acids. V lost 0 bases and J lost 2, with 5 bases in between. CDR3 nucleotide sequence: TGCGCCAGCAGCTTGGTATCCACTAATGAAAAACTGTTTTTT. It specifies CASSLVSTNEKLFF.

The rearrangement joins TRBV6-5 to TRBJ2-7; D possibly corresponds to TRBD1 (5 bases). The CDR3 totals 14 residues. V was pared by 6 bases and J by 3 bases, with 15 bases between. CDR1 is MNHEY, CDR2 SVGAGI, per germline. In DNA, the CDR3 is TGTGCCAGCAGCCTGACAGTGGACAACTACGAGCAGTACTTC. Translating gives CASSLTVDNYEQYF.

V and J are TRBV10-3 and TRBJ2-3, with a weak D call TRBD2 (7 bases). V lost 3 bases, J lost 2 bases, and 18 bases lay in between. Germline CDR1 reads ENHRY; CDR2 reads SYGVKD. The CDR3 totals 17 residues. The CDR3 protein is CAISDATRGGDTDTQYF. The CDR3 coding sequence is TGTGCCATCAGTGACGCGACACGAGGGGGGGACACAGATACGCAGTATTTT.

V and J are TRBV7-2 and TRBJ2-1; no firm D call. Between the trimmed V and J ends, which lost 2 bases and 2 bases, there was a span of 13 bases. The V gene's germline CDR1 is SGHTA and CDR2 FQGNSA. CDR3 size: 16 residues. In DNA, the CDR3 is TGTGCCAGCAGCTTATCGGCTAGACCCCCCTACAATGAGCAGTTCTTC. Its translation: CASSLSARPPYNEQFF.

This chain joins TRBV19 and TRBJ1-1; D is possibly TRBD1 (6 bases). The germline V gene has CDR1 LNHDA and CDR2 SQIVND (reference sequence). This CDR3 comprises 15 residues. Trimming took 6 bases from V and 0 from J, leaving 14 bases between them. The CDR3 loop is CASSPNRVLNTEAFF. The CDR3 bases are TGTGCCAGTAGCCCTAACAGGGTCTTGAACACTGAAGCTTTCTTT.

V gene TRBV7-2 combines with J gene TRBJ2-1; 11 nucleotides match TRBD1. V lost 1 base to trimming and J lost 8 bases; unmatched junction nucleotides: 4. The CDR3 contains 15 residues. Germline V gives CDR1 SGHTA, CDR2 FQGNSA. In DNA, the CDR3 is TGTGCCAGCAGCTTAGGATGGACAGGGGGCTATGAGCAGTTCTTC. Its protein product is CASSLGWTGGYEQFF.

Of note for this clone: A much larger clone is a single base away; this may be a read error. The rearrangement uses TRBV27 and TRBJ1-5; D ambiguous. Per the germline V gene, CDR1 is MNHEY and CDR2 is SMNVEV (reference sequence). CDR3 size: 12 residues. The V and J ends lost 3 bases and 4 bases respectively, with 4 bases between them. CDR3 in amino acids: CASSFPNQPQHF. The CDR3 DNA reads as TGTGCCAGCAGTTTCCCAAATCAGCCCCAGCATTTT.

The chain links TRBV4-1 to TRBJ2-7; 11 nucleotides line up with TRBD1. V lost 4 bases and J lost 6; bases outside the gene matches: 5. The CDR3 contains 14 residues. The germline V gene encodes CDR1 MGHRA and CDR2 YSYEKL. CDR3 loop: CASSPGTGGGEQYF. The CDR3, as DNA: TGCGCCAGCAGCCCCGGGACAGGGGGTGGCGAGCAGTACTTC.

The V and J genes are TRBV20-1 and TRBJ2-7; D gene uncertain. With 3 bases removed from V and 0 bases from J, the gap between germline ends came to 6 bases. Germline V gives CDR1 DFQATT, CDR2 SNEGSKA (reference sequence). The CDR3 loop spans 12 amino acids. The CDR3 sequence is CSASLSSYEQYF. Written as DNA, the CDR3 is TGCAGTGCTAGTTTGTCCTCCTACGAGCAGTACTTC.

About this clone: The sample carries other DNA sequences with the same CDR3. This chain connects TRBV19 to TRBJ2-5, with 7 bases matching TRBD2. The CDR3 runs 15 residues. The V gene end was trimmed by 1 base and the J gene end by 5 bases; junction bases not matched to a gene: 7. Germline values: CDR1 LNHDA, CDR2 SQIVND (reference sequence). CDR3 DNA sequence: TGTGCCAGTAGTATAGGGGGCTGGGGAGGGGAGACCCAGTACTTC. This encodes CASSIGGWGGETQYF.

V usage is TRBV3-1 (or the pseudogene TRBV3-2) and J usage is TRBJ1-3; 8 bases match TRBD1. After removal of 4 bases from V and 4 bases from J, the junction contained 3 bases not matched to a gene. Germline values: CDR1 LGHDT, CDR2 YNNKEL (reference sequence). CDR3 length: 14 amino acids. The CDR3 loop reads CASSRPGGGNTIYF. As DNA, the CDR3 is TGTGCCAGCAGCCGCCCAGGGGGCGGAAACACCATATATTTT.

The V gene is TRBV5-1, the J gene TRBJ1-1; 8 bases align to TRBD1. The CDR3 contains 15 residues. Per the germline V gene, CDR1 is SGHRS and CDR2 is YFSETQ. Trimming cost V 1 base and J 6 bases; bases outside gene matches: 8. Written as DNA, the CDR3 is TGCGCCAGCAGCTTGCGACCGGGACAGGATTCTGAAGCTTTCTTT. Encoded protein: CASSLRPGQDSEAFF.

Only one count was recorded for this clone. J is TRBJ2-7 and V is TRBV10-3; D gene uncertain. V lost 4 bases and J lost 0, with 10 bases in between. CDR3 size: 14 residues. Germline V gene sequence: CDR1 ENHRY, CDR2 SYGVKD. The CDR3 reads CAISGWPSSYEQYF. In DNA, the CDR3 is TGTGCCATCAGTGGGTGGCCAAGCTCCTACGAGCAGTACTTC.

V is TRBV6-5 and J is TRBJ1-1; TRBD1 aligns across 7 bases. Germline CDR1 MNHEY, CDR2 SVGAGI. The CDR3 length is 13 residues. V lost 7 bases to trimming and J lost 1 base; unmatched junction nucleotides: 3. For the CDR3, the DNA is TGTGCCAGCATGGGACAGTCGAACACTGAAGCTTTCTTT. Translated, it gives CASMGQSNTEAFF.

The V call is TRBV5-5, the J call TRBJ1-2; 10 nucleotides line up with TRBD1. CDR3 length equals 13 residues. With V trimmed by 4 bases and J by 9 bases, 6 bases remained unmatched. In germline, CDR1 is SGHKS, CDR2 YYEKEE (reference sequence). The CDR3 loop reads CASSHGTGESYTF. The CDR3 DNA reads as TGTGCCAGCAGCCATGGGACAGGGGAAAGCTACACCTTC.

The V call is TRBV11-2, the J call TRBJ1-2, with a tentative D call TRBD1 (5 bases). Between the trimmed V and J ends, which lost 4 bases and 2 bases, there was a span of 11 bases. Germline CDR1 is SGHAT and CDR2 is FQNNGV. The CDR3 length is 14 residues. The CDR3 spells CASSSLRGNYGYTF. The CDR3, as DNA: TGTGCCAGCAGCTCCCTAAGGGGAAACTATGGCTACACCTTC.

The gene calls are TRBV29-1 and TRBJ1-3; D gene unclear. V lost 7 bases to trimming and J lost 2 bases, with 12 bases between them. The germline CDR1 and CDR2 sequences are SQVTM and ANQGSEA. The CDR3 contains 13 residues. The CDR3 sequence: CSAFENTGNTIYF. CDR3 bases: TGCAGCGCATTCGAGAATACTGGAAACACCATATATTTT.

V gene TRBV5-3 combines with J gene TRBJ2-7; 8 bases agree with TRBD1. TRBV5-3 belongs to the ORF category, with a function that is uncertain. The CDR3 loop spans 15 amino acids. V lost 3 bases, J lost 0 bases, and 5 bases stayed unmatched. CDR3 nucleotides: TGTGCCAGAAGCTGCCGGGACAGGAGCTCCTACGAGCAGTACTTC. Translated, it gives CARSCRDRSSYEQYF.

The genes are TRBV21-1 and TRBJ2-1; the D segment call TRBD2 is taken from the table without a DNA check. TRBV21-1 is a listed pseudogene. The CDR3 is 16 amino acids. The CDR3 sequence is CASSKLAGVFRNEQFF. CDR3 nucleotide sequence: TGTGCCAGCAGCAAACTGGCGGGGGTATTTAGGAATGAGCAGTTCTTC.

Only one count was recorded for this clone. The chain links TRBV6-5 to TRBJ1-1; 7 nucleotides match TRBD1. The CDR3 totals 15 residues. In germline, CDR1 is MNHEY, CDR2 SVGAGI. The trim removed 4 bases at V and 4 bases at J, leaving 9 bases unmatched. DNA of the CDR3: TGTGCCAGCAGTTCCACCTCGGGACAGCTCACTGAAGCTTTCTTT. This encodes CASSSTSGQLTEAFF.

The V call is TRBV4-1, the J call TRBJ1-2; perhaps TRBD1 as D (5 bases). The V gene lost 5 bases and the J gene lost 3 bases, with 7 bases spanning the gap. The CDR3 extends over 12 amino acids. The germline V gene has CDR1 MGHRA and CDR2 YSYEKL. CDR3 in DNA: TGCGCCAGCAGCGTGGGACACTATGGCTACACCTTC. Protein product: CASSVGHYGYTF.

Concerning this clone: Other DNA sequences in the same sample also yield this CDR3. The J gene is TRBJ2-7, the V gene TRBV7-2, with TRBD2 matching over 9 bases. Germline CDR1 SGHTA, CDR2 FQGNSA. J gave up 0 bases and V 3 bases, and 6 bases lay outside the gene matches. The CDR3 runs 16 residues. CDR3 sequence: CASSFRSGGSSYEQYF. The CDR3 region has the DNA TGTGCCAGCAGCTTTCGTAGCGGGGGCAGCTCCTACGAGCAGTACTTC.

This chain uses TRBV5-1 with TRBJ2-3; the D gene is possibly TRBD1 (6 bases). Germline V gene sequence: CDR1 SGHRS, CDR2 YFSETQ. The CDR3 spans 16 residues. V lost 0 bases to trimming and J lost 4 bases, with 15 bases between them. This CDR3 is CASSLAAAGVSDTQYF. Written as DNA, the CDR3 is TGCGCCAGCAGCTTGGCGGCGGCAGGGGTTTCAGATACGCAGTATTTT.

This chain uses TRBV7-9 with TRBJ2-2, with TRBD2 identical over 8 bases. Germline-derived CDR1 and CDR2 are SEHNR and FQNEAQ (reference sequence). CDR3 length: 16 residues. The trim removed 7 bases at V and 4 bases at J, leaving 11 bases unmatched. In DNA form, the CDR3 reads TGTGCCAGCACCACCGGTGCGGGGGGAGTCACCGGGGAGCTGTTTTTT. This sequence encodes CASTTGAGGVTGELFF.

This rearrangement joins TRBV3-1 (or the pseudogene TRBV3-2) to TRBJ1-5; 8 bases are a match to TRBD1. This CDR3 spans 16 amino acids. The germline CDR1 and CDR2 sequences are LGHDT and YNNKEL (reference sequence). V lost 0 bases, J lost 6 bases, and 7 bases stayed unmatched. CDR3 coding DNA: TGTGCCAGCAGCCAAGATACGAGCAGGGGGCCTCAGCCCCAGCATTTT. It yields the protein CASSQDTSRGPQPQHF.

V gene TRBV5-4 combines with J gene TRBJ2-3, with 8 bases identical to TRBD2. Unmatched junction bases numbered 10, after V lost 3 bases and J lost 4 bases. The CDR3 is made up of 16 amino acids. The germline gives CDR1 SGHNT, CDR2 YYREEE (reference sequence). The chain's CDR3 is CASSSVFGGASDTQYF. In nucleotides, the CDR3 is TGTGCCAGCAGCTCTGTATTCGGGGGGGCCTCAGATACGCAGTATTTT.

V gene TRBV27 combines with J gene TRBJ2-5; either TRBD1 or TRBD2 may supply D (5 bases each). V dropped 3 bases and J dropped 6 bases, with 14 bases sitting between them. The CDR3 runs to 14 residues. Germline CDR1 and CDR2: MNHEY and SMNVEV (reference sequence). CDR3 bases: TGTGCCAGCAGTTTGAGGGGATCGGTAAAGACCCAGTACTTC. Protein product: CASSLRGSVKTQYF.

This rearrangement joins TRBV11-2 to TRBJ2-7; 9 nucleotides line up with TRBD1. The J segment lost 6 bases and the V segment lost 1 base, leaving 7 bases of the junction unmatched. Germline values: CDR1 SGHAT, CDR2 FQNNGV. The CDR3 length is 15 residues. CDR3 in DNA: TGTGCCAGCAGCTTAGGGGGGACAGGGTTGGGCGAGCAGTACTTC. It specifies CASSLGGTGLGEQYF.

V and J are TRBV2 and TRBJ1-1; possible D gene TRBD1, 5 bases. V shed 4 bases and J shed 3 bases, with 15 bases lying between them. The CDR3 length is 15 residues. The germline V gene has CDR1 SNHLY and CDR2 FYNNEI. The CDR3 DNA sequence: TGTGCCAGCAGTGCGACGGGGGGTTGGGACACTGAAGCTTTCTTT. It specifies CASSATGGWDTEAFF.

This clone was seen only a few times. The chain employs TRBV4-1 and TRBJ1-3; D possibly corresponds to TRBD1 (5 bases). Looked up from germline, CDR1 is MGHRA and CDR2 is YSYEKL. This CDR3 is built from 14 residues. Trimming removed 7 bases at V and 4 bases at J, with 14 bases between. The DNA for the CDR3 is TGCGCCAGCAATGCATGGACACTGGGAAACACCATATATTTT. This sequence encodes CASNAWTLGNTIYF.